This paragraph covers one TCR beta chain sequence. Its antigen is still unknown. Generated by immunoSEQ multiplex PCR, the TCRdb table keeps only in-frame clones and is missing some. Of approximately 15,000 clones detected, approximately 82% appear once; the ten largest clones hold 15% to 20%. This sample is part of a study of cytotoxic CD8 clonotypes in ibrutinib-treated CLL. Whole-study context: Outcomes included around 25 partial and 2 complete responses; after median roughly 71 months, approximately 14 stayed remitted and roughly twelve progressed. Study-wide results and limits: While tracking circulating CD8+ T-cell counts, baseline clonality exceeded that of age-matched healthy donors.

The V and J ends lost 4 bases and 7 bases, in that order; junction bases with no gene match: 4. Germline V gene sequence: CDR1 SGHVS, CDR2 FNYEAQ. The CDR3 totals 12 residues. The sequence came from a human donor with chronic lymphocytic leukemia. The chain recombines TRBV7-6 with TRBJ2-7; 7 nucleotides align to TRBD2. The sequenced sample was PBMCs, obtained before ibrutinib treatment. CDR3 nucleotide sequence: TGTGCCAGCAGCTGGGAGGGCGGAGAGCAGTACTTC. It encodes CASSWEGGEQYF.